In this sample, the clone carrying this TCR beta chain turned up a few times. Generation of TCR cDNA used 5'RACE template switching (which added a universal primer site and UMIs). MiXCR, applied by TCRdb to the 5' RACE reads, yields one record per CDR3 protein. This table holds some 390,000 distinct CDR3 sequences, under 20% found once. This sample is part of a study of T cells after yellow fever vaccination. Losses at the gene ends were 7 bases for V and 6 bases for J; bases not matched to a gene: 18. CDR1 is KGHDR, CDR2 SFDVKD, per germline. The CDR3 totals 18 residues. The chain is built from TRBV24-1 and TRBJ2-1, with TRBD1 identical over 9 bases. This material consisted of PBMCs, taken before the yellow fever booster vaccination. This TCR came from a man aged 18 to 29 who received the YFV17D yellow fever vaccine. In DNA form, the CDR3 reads TGTGCCACCAGCTACTCCCTGGGTCTGGGACAGGGATCCAATGAGCAGTTCTTC. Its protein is CATSYSLGLGQGSNEQFF.